This record covers a single T cell receptor (beta chain). Original handling: Estimated nucleated cell counts came from reference gene primer amplification. The table came from immunoSEQ multiplex PCR; TCRdb's copy has only in-frame clones and leaves some out. V and J calls and clone size are as listed in that table; D and trimming were resolved from the DNA. The sample has under 95,000 clones; about 89% are singletons. The CDR3 extends over 17 amino acids. The junction had 12 bases not matched to a gene; V was cut back by 0 bases and J by 4 bases. Per germline, CDR1 SGHTS and CDR2 YDEGEE. These data originate in a study of blood T cell repertoires in COVID-19. Study-level background: Italy, Spain and the United States were the sources of the convalescent and acute COVID-19 samples. From T cells, B-cell-depleted T cells, or PBMCs came the material, which was cDNA or gDNA.

This receptor was taken from a human donor with acute or convalescent COVID-19. The donor label of this sample is uncertain. The sequencing input was peripheral blood. The chain carries TRBV5-8 and TRBJ1-1; TRBD1 agrees at 7 bases. Written as DNA, the CDR3 is TGTGCCAGCAGCTTGGGGTGGGACAGAGCTTTAACCACTGAAGCTTTCTTT. As protein: CASSLGWDRALTTEAFF.